This T cell receptor beta chain originates from a study of cytomegalovirus exposure and HLA in healthy donors. V was cut by 6 bases and J by 5 bases, with 13 bases left in between. CDR1 and CDR2 (germline): MNHEY, SVGAGI. This CDR3 contains 14 residues. The PCR was carried out with 60 Vbeta primers and 13 Jbeta primers. Here immunoSEQ multiplex PCR was the method, and the copy in TCRdb shows in-frame clones only, minus some. This table has 110,000 or so clones, 76% appearing once. The V gene is TRBV6-5, the J gene TRBJ1-4, with a weak D call TRBD1 (5 bases). The receptor was derived from a man aged 35 to 55 in good health and CMV-seropositive. The specimen was PBMCs. The CDR3 region is CASSRGRGNEKLFF. DNA for the CDR3: TGTGCCAGCAGCAGAGGGAGGGGAAATGAAAAACTGTTTTTT.